A single T cell receptor beta chain is shown here with its context. Its target is unknown. The data were obtained in a study of shared clonotypes between healthy human individuals. Healthy and HIV-negative, the adult donors had no recent acute infections or vaccinations. Notes on the study in general: The study's rarefaction showed incomplete sorted-subset sequencing despite large depth.

Germline V gives CDR1 LGHNA, CDR2 YSLEER. Trimming took 8 bases from V and 0 from J; bases not matched to a gene: 7. There are 15 residues in the CDR3. Assay execution took place at the deep level. Evenly divided among several immunoSEQ plates was the genomic DNA of each subset. Libraries were prepared by immunoSEQ multiplex PCR; TCRdb keeps only in-frame clonotypes and omits some of them. This sample has about 2.3 million clones, with 92% found just once. The chain uses TRBV4-3 and TRBJ2-3, with 8 bases matching TRBD2. The sample consisted of naive CD4+ T cells from PBMCs. The subset was: CD45RA+ positively selected. This TCR derives from a man between 18 and 35 years old in good health. Some clones in this sample may be carry-over from other donors' samples. The CDR3 DNA sequence: TGCGCCAGCGGATTCGGGAGGGGTAGCACAGATACGCAGTATTTT. Protein product: CASGFGRGSTDTQYF.